The clone carrying this T cell receptor (beta chain) has just one count. The sample belongs to a study of cytomegalovirus exposure and HLA in healthy donors. Vbeta (60) and Jbeta (13) primers were used in the PCR. Sequencing used immunoSEQ multiplex PCR; TCRdb keeps in-frame clones, though not all of them. The sample yields approximately 130,000 clones, about three quarters seen once. Per the germline V gene, CDR1 is SEHNR and CDR2 is FQNEAQ (reference sequence). Trimming shortened V by 1 base and J by 5 bases, and 14 bases separated the two germline ends. The CDR3 contains 15 residues. This chain links TRBV7-9 with TRBJ2-5; a possible D gene is TRBD1 (5 bases). The specimen sequenced was PBMCs. The clonotype comes from a woman aged 40 to 50 in good health and CMV-seronegative. The CDR3 loop reads CASSLEGQVGETQYF. CDR3 in DNA: TGTGCCAGCAGCTTAGAGGGGCAGGTAGGGGAGACCCAGTACTTC.